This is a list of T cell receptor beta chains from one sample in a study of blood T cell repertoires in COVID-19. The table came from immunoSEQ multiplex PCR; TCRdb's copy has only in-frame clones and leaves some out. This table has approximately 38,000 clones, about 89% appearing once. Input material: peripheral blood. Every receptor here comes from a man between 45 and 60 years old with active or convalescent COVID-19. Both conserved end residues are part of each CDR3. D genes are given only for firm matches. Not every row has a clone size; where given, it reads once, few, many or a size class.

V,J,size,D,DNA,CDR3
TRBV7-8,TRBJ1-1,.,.,TGTGCCAGCAGTCGTCGACAGGCGAACACTGAAGCTTTCTTT,CASSRRQANTEAFF
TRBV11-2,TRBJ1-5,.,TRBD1,TGTGCCAGCAGCCGACAGGGGAATCAGCCCCAGCATTTT,CASSRQGNQPQHF
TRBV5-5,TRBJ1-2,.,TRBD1,TGTGCCAGCAGCTGGGACAGCAACGGCTACACCTTC,CASSWDSNGYTF
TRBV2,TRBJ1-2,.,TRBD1,TGTGCCAGCAGAAGGACAGGAGCTAACTATGGCTACACCTTC,CASRRTGANYGYTF
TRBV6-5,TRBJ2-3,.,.,TGTGCCACCGATAGGAGAGGAGGGCCGCCAGATACGCAGTATTTT,CATDRRGGPPDTQYF
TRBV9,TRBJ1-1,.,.,TGTGCCAGCAGCGCCTTCAGGGGAAGCGCTGGGACTGAAGCTTTCTTT,CASSAFRGSAGTEAFF
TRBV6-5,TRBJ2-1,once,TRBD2,TGTGCCAGCAAACTAGCGGGAGCTGTAAATGAGCAGTTCTTC,CASKLAGAVNEQFF
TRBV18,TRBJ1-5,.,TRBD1,TGTGCCAGCTCACTCAGACAGGGCGGGGACAATCAGCCCCAGCATTTT,CASSLRQGGDNQPQHF
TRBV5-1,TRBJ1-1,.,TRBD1,TGCGCCAGCAGCTTAGTTCCCGACAGGGGGAACACTGAAGCTTTCTTT,CASSLVPDRGNTEAFF
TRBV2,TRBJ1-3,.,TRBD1,TGTGCCAGCCTCTGGTTGACAGGGGTGATCTCTGGAAACACCATATATTTT,CASLWLTGVISGNTIYF
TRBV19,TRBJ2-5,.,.,TGTGCCAGTAGTATACCGGGAGTCCAAGAGACCCAGTACTTC,CASSIPGVQETQYF
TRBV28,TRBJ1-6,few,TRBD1,TGTGCCAGCAGTTCAGGGACAGGGGATAATTCACCCCTCCACTTT,CASSSGTGDNSPLHF
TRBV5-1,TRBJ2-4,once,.,TGCGCCAGCAGCTTGGGGGAGGCCAAAAACATTCAGTACTTC,CASSLGEAKNIQYF
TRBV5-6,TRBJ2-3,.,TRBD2,TGTGCCAGCAGCCCTCTAGCGGGGGGGCTGGAAACGCAGTATTTT,CASSPLAGGLETQYF
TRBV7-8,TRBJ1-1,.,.,TGTGCCAGCAGCTTAGGCGGAGGGTGGAACACTGAAGCTTTCTTT,CASSLGGGWNTEAFF
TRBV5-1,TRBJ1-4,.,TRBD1,TGCGCCAGCAGCGGTGGACAGGGGCGCGAAAAACTGTTTTTT,CASSGGQGREKLFF
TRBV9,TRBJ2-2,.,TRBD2,TGTGCCAGCAGCGTAAGAGTCCTTACGGGGGGAACGAACACCGGGGAGCTGTTTTTT,CASSVRVLTGGTNTGELFF
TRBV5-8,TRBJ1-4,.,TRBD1,TGTGCCAGCAGCTTAGGGGACAGGGGGCCCACTAATGAAAAACTGTTTTTT,CASSLGDRGPTNEKLFF
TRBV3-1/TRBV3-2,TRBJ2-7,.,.,TGTGCCAGCAGCCAAGAAAGAAGATGGGGTCGGCGGGGCTACGAGCAGTACTTC,CASSQERRWGRRGYEQYF
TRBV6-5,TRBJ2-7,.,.,TGTGCCAGCAGCGAGCCGGGAGTATCGTCGGAGCAGTACTTC,CASSEPGVSSEQYF
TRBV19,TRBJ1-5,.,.,TGTGCCAGTAGTCCCTCAAGGGGTGCGGGCAATCAGCCCCAGCATTTT,CASSPSRGAGNQPQHF
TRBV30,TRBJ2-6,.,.,TGTGCCTGGAGTATAGGGAGTGGAGGAAGGGCCAACGTCCTGACTTTC,CAWSIGSGGRANVLTF
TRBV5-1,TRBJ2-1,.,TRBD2,TGCGCCAGCAGCTTGAAACTAGCGGACAATGAGCAGTTCTTC,CASSLKLADNEQFF
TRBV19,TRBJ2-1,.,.,TGTGCCAGTAGTATCGAGGGCACACGCCTGGGGTACAATGAGCAGTTCTTC,CASSIEGTRLGYNEQFF
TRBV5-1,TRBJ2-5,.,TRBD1,TGCGCCAGCAGCACGGGACAGTCGGATCCAGAGACCCAGTACTTC,CASSTGQSDPETQYF
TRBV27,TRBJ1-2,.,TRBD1,TGTGCCAGCAGTTTTGGGGACAGGTCTCTCTATGGCTACACCTTC,CASSFGDRSLYGYTF
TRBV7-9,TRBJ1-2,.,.,TGTGCCAGCAGCTTAGAAGTGGCAGGCGGGAATGGCTACACCTTC,CASSLEVAGGNGYTF
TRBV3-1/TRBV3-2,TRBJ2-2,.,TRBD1,TGTGCCAGCAGCCAAGTGAGAGTGACAGGGTTCGCCGGGGAGCTGTTTTTT,CASSQVRVTGFAGELFF
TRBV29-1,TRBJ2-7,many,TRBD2,TGCAGCGTTAGCGGGAGCTCCTACGAGCAGTACTTC,CSVSGSSYEQYF
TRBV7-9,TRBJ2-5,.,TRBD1,TGTGCCAGCAGACCTGACAGGGAAGAGACCCAGTACTTC,CASRPDREETQYF
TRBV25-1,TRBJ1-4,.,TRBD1,TGTGCCAGCAGACCGGGACAGGGGCCCGGAAAACTGTTTTTT,CASRPGQGPGKLFF
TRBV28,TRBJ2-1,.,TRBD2,TGTGCCAGCAGTCAGACTAGCGGGAGGACAAATGAGCAGTTCTTC,CASSQTSGRTNEQFF
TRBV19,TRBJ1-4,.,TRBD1,TGTGCCAGTACCCCGACAGGGGGCCGAGAAAAACTGTTTTTT,CASTPTGGREKLFF
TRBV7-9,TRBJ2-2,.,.,TGTGCCAGCAGCCCCGAGGACTGGAACACCGGGGAGCTGTTTTTT,CASSPEDWNTGELFF
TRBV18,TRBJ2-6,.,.,TGTGCCAGCTCACGAACAGGGACCGGGGCCAACGTCCTGACTTTC,CASSRTGTGANVLTF
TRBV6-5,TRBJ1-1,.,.,TGTGCCAGCAGAGAGATGAACACTGAAGCTTTCTTT,CASREMNTEAFF
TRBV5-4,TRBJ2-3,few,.,TGTGCCAGCAGCCCAACCGTCGACAGGTACGCAGATACGCAGTATTTT,CASSPTVDRYADTQYF
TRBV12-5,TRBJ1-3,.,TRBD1,TGTGCTAGTGGTCAACAGGGGGCTGGAAACACCATATATTTT,CASGQQGAGNTIYF